This TCR beta chain was recorded in a study of cytomegalovirus exposure and HLA in healthy donors. Background on the study: Unique TCRs from HLA-typed donors, 65 million to 85 million of them, were held in an early data release.

Study-wide results and caveats: For most subjects, TCR beta sequences were reported to predict HLA-A and HLA-B alleles with accuracy. Apparent HLA restriction characterized most CMV-associated TCR beta chains in a later analysis. Altogether, 170 or so TCR beta chains were recorded as cytomegalovirus-associated.

CDR1 is MNHEY and CDR2 is SVGAGI in the germline V gene. The CDR3 has 13 amino acids. Trimming cost V 7 bases and J 0 bases, with 10 bases left between them. The PCR employed 60 Vbeta primers together with 13 Jbeta primers. Clones were read by immunoSEQ multiplex PCR, and TCRdb kept only the in-frame ones, dropping some. The sample has approximately 140,000 clones, 80% to 90% seen once. This clone was seen a handful of times. The antigen remains undetermined. This sequence originates from a woman in her thirties or forties in good health and CMV-seropositive. The chain combines TRBV6-5 with TRBJ2-7; TRBD1 is a possible D gene (6 bases). The sequenced sample was PBMCs. CDR3 loop: CASTRDNSYEQYF. For the CDR3, the DNA is TGTGCCAGCACCCGGGACAACTCCTACGAGCAGTACTTC.